This TCR beta chain comes out of a study of T cell responses to AZD1222 COVID-19 vaccine. Study summary: Second-dose schedules of about 4 or about 12 weeks were combined. General study findings and limits: A reported finding is that nearly half of spike-specific TCRs target unmutated variant regions. The CD4 TCRs associated with vaccination extended across spike and predominated at 160-218 and 743-854. Once two AZD1222 doses were given, Spike-specific TCR breadth and depth went up.

The CDR3 is 16 amino acids. Trimming at V came to 7 bases and at J to 2 bases, leaving 11 bases not matched to a gene. Germline CDR1 LNHDA, CDR2 SQIVND (reference sequence). Repertoires were generated with immunoSEQ multiplex PCR, while TCRdb's copy carries only in-frame clones and drops some. The data show around 180,000 clones, around 92% seen once. A remark on this clone: Antigen unknown.

Sequencing used peripheral blood, obtained on day 0 of AZD1222 vaccination. The gene calls are TRBV19 and TRBJ1-5, with TRBD1 matching 7 bases. This sequence originates from an adult in good health. CDR3 sequence: CASKSRGASGNQPQHF. The CDR3 DNA reads as TGTGCCAGTAAAAGCAGGGGGGCGAGTGGCAATCAGCCCCAGCATTTT.